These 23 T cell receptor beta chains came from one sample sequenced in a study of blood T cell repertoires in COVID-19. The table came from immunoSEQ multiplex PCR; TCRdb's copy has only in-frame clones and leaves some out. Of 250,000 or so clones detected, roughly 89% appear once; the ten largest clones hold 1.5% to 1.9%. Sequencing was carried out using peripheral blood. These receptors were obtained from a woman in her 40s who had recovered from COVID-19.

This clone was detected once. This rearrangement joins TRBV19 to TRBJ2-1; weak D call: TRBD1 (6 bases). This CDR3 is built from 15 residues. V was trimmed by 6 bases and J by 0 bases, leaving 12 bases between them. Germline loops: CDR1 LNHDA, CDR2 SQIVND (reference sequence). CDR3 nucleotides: TGTGCCAGTAGATTGAGGGGGTCCTCCTACAATGAGCAGTTCTTC. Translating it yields CASRLRGSSYNEQFF.

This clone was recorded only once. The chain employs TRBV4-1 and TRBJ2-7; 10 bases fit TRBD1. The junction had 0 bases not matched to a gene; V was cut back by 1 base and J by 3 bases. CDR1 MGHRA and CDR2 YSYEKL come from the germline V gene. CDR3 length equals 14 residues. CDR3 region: CASSQGDRGYEQYF. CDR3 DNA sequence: TGCGCCAGCAGCCAAGGGGACAGGGGCTACGAGCAGTACTTC.

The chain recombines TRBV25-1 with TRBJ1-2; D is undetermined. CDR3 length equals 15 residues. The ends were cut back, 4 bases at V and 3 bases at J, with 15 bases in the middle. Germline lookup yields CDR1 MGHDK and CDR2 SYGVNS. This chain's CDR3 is CASSASAGTYYGYTF. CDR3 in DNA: TGTGCCAGCAGTGCGTCCGCAGGCACCTACTATGGCTACACCTTC.

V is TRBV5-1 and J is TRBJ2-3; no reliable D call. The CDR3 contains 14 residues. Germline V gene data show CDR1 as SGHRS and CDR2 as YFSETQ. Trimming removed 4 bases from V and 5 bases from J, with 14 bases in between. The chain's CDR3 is CASSVKIPGDTQYF. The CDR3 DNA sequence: TGCGCCAGCAGCGTAAAGATCCCAGGAGATACGCAGTATTTT.

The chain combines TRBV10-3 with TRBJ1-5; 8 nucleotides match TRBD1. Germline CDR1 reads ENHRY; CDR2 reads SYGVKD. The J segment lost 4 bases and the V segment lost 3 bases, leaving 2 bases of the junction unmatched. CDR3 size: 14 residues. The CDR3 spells CAISEGTGNQPQHF. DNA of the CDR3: TGTGCCATCAGTGAAGGGACAGGTAATCAGCCCCAGCATTTT.

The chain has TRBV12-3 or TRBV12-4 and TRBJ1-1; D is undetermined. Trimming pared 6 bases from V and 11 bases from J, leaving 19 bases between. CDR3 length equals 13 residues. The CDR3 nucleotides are TGTGCCAGCAGAAGACACGGGGTTTATAGGGCTTTCTTT. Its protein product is CASRRHGVYRAFF.

CDR3 in DNA: TGTGCCACCAATCCCGGAGGCACTGAAGCTTTCTTT. Protein sequence: CATNPGGTEAFF. This chain joins TRBV6-5 and TRBJ1-1; D is uncertain. The CDR3 spans 12 residues. Germline V gene lookup returns CDR1 MNHEY and CDR2 SVGAGI. Trimming stripped 10 bases from V and 4 bases from J, with 13 bases between.

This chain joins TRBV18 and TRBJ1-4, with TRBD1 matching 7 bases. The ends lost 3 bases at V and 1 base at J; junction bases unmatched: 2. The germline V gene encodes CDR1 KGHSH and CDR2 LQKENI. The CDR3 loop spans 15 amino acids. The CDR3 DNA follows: TGTGCCAGCTCACCCGGACAGGAAACTAATGAAAAACTGTTTTTT. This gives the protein CASSPGQETNEKLFF.

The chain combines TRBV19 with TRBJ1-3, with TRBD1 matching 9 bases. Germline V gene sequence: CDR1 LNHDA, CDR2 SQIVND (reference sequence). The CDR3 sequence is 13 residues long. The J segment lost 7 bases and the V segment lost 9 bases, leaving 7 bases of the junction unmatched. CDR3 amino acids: CASRDRASNTIYF. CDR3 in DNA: TGTGCCAGCCGGGACAGGGCAAGCAACACCATATATTTT.

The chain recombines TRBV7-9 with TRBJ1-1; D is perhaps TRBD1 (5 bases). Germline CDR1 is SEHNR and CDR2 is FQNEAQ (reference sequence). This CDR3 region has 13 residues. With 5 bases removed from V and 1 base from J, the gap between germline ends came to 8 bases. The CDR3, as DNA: TGTGCCAGCAGCCAGGGAACGAACACTGAAGCTTTCTTT. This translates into CASSQGTNTEAFF.

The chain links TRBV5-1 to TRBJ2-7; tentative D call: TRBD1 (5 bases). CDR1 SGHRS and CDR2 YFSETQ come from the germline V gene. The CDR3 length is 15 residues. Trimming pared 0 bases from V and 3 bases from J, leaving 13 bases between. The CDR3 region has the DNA TGCGCCAGCAGCTTGGAGGCAGGGAACCACTACGAGCAGTACTTC. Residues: CASSLEAGNHYEQYF. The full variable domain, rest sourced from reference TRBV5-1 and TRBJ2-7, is KAGVTQTPRYLIKTRGQQVTLSCSPISGHRSVSWYQQTPGQGLQFLFEYFSETQRNKGNFPGRFSGRQFSNSRSEMNVSTLELGDSALYLCASSLEAGNHYEQYFGPGTRLTVT.

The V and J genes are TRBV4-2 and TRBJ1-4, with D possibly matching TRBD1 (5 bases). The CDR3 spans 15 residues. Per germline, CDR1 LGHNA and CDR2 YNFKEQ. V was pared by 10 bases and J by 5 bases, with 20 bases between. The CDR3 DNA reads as TGTGCCACCGCAGGGCAGCCGCCAGGGAATGAAAAACTGTTTTTT. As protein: CATAGQPPGNEKLFF.

The CDR3 nucleotides are TGTGCCAGTAGTCGGAATAAGGACAGAAATCTTTTCAATCAGCCCCAGCATTTT. It codes for CASSRNKDRNLFNQPQHF. V usage is TRBV19 and J usage is TRBJ1-5, with D perhaps matching TRBD1 (6 bases). In germline, CDR1 is LNHDA, CDR2 SQIVND (reference sequence). This CDR3 has 18 amino acids. The V end lost 5 bases, the J end lost 3 bases, and 23 bases lay between the germline ends. The full variable domain, in which reference TRBV19 and TRBJ1-5 provide the parts outside the CDR3, is DGGITQSPKYLFRKEGQNVTLSCEQNLNHDAMYWYRQDPGQGLRLIYYSQIVNDFQKGDIAEGYSVSREKKESFPLTVTSAQKNPTAFYLCASSRNKDRNLFNQPQHFGDGTRLSIL.

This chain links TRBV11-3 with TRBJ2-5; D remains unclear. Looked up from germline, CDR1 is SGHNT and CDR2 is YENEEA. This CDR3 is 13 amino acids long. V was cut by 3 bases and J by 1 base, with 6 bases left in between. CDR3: CASSLSIQETQYF. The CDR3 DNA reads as TGTGCCAGCAGCTTGTCCATCCAAGAGACCCAGTACTTC.

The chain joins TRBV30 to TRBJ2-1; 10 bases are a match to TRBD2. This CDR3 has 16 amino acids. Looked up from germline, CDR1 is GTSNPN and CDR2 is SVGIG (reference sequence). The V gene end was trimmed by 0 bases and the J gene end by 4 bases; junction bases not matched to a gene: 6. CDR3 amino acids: CAWSVAAGGPYNEQFF. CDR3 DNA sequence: TGTGCCTGGAGTGTCGCAGCGGGGGGGCCGTACAATGAGCAGTTCTTC.

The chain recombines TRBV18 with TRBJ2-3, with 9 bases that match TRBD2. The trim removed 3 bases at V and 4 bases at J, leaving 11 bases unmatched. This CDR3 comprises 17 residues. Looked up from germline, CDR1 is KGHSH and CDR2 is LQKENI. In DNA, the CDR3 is TGTGCCAGCTCACCGTCGTCAAGGGGGACTAGCTCAGATACGCAGTATTTT. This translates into CASSPSSRGTSSDTQYF.

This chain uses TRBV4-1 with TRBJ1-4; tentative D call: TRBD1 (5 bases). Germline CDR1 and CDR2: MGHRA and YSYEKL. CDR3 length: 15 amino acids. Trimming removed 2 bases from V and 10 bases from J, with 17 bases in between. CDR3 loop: CASSQQGGLQGKLFF. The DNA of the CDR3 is TGCGCCAGCAGCCAACAGGGCGGACTACAAGGAAAACTGTTTTTT.

In nucleotides, the CDR3 is TGTGCCAGCAGCCCCCGAGGTGGCCAACAACCTCACTCCTACGAGCAGTACTTC. It specifies CASSPRGGQQPHSYEQYF. The V and J genes are TRBV7-9 and TRBJ2-7; no clear D. The V gene lost 5 bases and the J gene lost 0 bases, with 23 bases spanning the gap. The CDR3 extends over 18 amino acids. Germline V gene lookup returns CDR1 SEHNR and CDR2 FQNEAQ (reference sequence). Based on the CDR3 plus reference TRBV7-9 and TRBJ2-7, the full variable domain is DTGVSQNPRHKITKRGQNVTFRCDPISEHNRLYWYRQTLGQGPEFLTYFQNEAQLEKSRLLSDRFSAERPKGSFSTLEIQRTEQGDSAMYLCASSPRGGQQPHSYEQYFGPGTRLTVT.

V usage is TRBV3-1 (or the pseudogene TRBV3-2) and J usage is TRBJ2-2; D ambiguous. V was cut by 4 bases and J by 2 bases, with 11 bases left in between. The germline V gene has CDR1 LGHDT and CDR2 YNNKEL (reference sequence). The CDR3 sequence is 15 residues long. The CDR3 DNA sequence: TGTGCCAGCAGCCTCACTGGCGGCAACACCGGGGAGCTGTTTTTT. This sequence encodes CASSLTGGNTGELFF.

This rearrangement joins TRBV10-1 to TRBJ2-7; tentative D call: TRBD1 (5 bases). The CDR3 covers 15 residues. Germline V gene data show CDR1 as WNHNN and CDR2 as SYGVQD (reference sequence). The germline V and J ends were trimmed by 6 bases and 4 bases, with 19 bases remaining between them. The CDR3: CASRELRRGGYEQYF. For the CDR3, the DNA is TGCGCCAGCAGGGAGCTTCGTAGGGGTGGGTACGAGCAGTACTTC.

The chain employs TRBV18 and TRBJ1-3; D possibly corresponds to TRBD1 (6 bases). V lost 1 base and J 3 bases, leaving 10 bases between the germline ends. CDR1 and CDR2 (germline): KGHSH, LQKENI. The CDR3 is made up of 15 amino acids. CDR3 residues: CASSPREQGGNTIYF. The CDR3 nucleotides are TGTGCCAGCTCACCACGTGAACAGGGTGGAAACACCATATATTTT. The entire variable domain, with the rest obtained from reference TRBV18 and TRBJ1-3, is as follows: NAGVMQNPRHLVRRRGQEARLRCSPMKGHSHVYWYRQLPEEGLKFMVYLQKENIIDESGMPKERFSAEFPKEGPSILRIQQVVRGDSAAYFCASSPREQGGNTIYFGEGSWLTVV.

CDR3 DNA sequence: TGTGCCAGCAGTTACTCGACAGGGGAAAATGGCTACACCTTC. As protein: CASSYSTGENGYTF. The rearrangement joins TRBV6-5 to TRBJ1-2; TRBD1 aligns across 8 bases. CDR1 and CDR2 from the germline V gene are MNHEY and SVGAGI. CDR3 length equals 14 residues. Unmatched junction bases numbered 3, after V lost 0 bases and J lost 6 bases.

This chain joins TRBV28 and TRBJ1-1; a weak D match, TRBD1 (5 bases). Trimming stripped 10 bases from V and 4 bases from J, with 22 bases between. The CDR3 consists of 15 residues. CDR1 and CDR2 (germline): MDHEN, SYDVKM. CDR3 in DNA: TGTGCCACCACTTACCCGGCGGGACTTAGCACTGAAGCTTTCTTT. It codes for CATTYPAGLSTEAFF. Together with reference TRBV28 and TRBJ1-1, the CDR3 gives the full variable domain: DVKVTQSSRYLVKRTGEKVFLECVQDMDHENMFWYRQDPGLGLRLIYFSYDVKMKEKGDIPEGYSVSREKKERFSLILESASTNQTSMYLCATTYPAGLSTEAFFGQGTRLTVV.